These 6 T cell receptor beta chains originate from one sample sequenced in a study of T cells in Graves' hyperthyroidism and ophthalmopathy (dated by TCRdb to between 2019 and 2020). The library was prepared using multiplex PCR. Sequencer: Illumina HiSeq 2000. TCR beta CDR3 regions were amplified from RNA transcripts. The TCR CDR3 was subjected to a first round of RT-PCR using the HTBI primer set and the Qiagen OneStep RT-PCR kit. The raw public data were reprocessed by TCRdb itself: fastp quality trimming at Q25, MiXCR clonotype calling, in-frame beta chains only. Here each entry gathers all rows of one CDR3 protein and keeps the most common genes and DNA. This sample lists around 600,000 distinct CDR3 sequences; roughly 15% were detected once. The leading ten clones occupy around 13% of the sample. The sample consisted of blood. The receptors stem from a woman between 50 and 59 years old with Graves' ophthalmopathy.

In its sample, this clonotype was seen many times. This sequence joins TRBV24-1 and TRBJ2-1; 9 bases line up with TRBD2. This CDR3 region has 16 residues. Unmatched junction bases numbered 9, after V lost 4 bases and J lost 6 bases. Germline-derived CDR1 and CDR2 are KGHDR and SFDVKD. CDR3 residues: CATSDPTPGLANEQFF. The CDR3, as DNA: TGTGCCACCAGTGACCCTACTCCGGGACTAGCCAATGAGCAGTTCTTC.

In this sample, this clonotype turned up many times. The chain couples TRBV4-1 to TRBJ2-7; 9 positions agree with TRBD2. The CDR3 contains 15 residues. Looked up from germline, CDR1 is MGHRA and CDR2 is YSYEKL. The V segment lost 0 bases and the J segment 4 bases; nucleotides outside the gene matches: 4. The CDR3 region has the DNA TGCGCCAGCAGCCAAGAGAGGACTAGCGTGTACGAGCAGTACTTC. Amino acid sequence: CASSQERTSVYEQYF.

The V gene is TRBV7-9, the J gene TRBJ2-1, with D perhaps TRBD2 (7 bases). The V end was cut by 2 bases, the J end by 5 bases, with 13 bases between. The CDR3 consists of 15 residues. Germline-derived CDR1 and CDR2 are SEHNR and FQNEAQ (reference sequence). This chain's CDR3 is CASSLIQGRDNEQFF. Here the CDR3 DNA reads TGTGCCAGCAGCTTAATTCAGGGGAGGGACAATGAGCAGTTCTTC. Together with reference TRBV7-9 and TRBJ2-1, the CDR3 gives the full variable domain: DTGVSQNPRHKITKRGQNVTFRCDPISEHNRLYWYRQTLGQGPEFLTYFQNEAQLEKSRLLSDRFSAERPKGSFSTLEIQRTEQGDSAMYLCASSLIQGRDNEQFFGPGTRLTVL.

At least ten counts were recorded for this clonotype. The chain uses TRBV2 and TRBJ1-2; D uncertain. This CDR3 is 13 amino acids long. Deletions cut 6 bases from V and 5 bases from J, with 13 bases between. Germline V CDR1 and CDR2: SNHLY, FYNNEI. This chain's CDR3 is CASSSEDSYGYTF. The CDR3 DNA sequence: TGTGCCAGCAGCTCAGAGGACTCATATGGCTACACCTTC.

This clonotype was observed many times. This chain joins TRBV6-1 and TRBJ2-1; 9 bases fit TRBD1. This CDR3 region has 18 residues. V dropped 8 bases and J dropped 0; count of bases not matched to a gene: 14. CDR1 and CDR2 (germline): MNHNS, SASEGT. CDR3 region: CASRPGQGGGYSYNEQFF. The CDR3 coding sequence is TGTGCCAGCCGGCCGGGACAGGGAGGTGGGTACTCCTACAATGAGCAGTTCTTC.

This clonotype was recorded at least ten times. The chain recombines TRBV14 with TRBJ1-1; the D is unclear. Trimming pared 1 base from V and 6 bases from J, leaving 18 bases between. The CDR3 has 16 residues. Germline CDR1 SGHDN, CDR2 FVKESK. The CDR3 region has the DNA TGTGCCAGCAGCCAAGGAGTCGGCAGGAGATCCTCTGAAGCTTTCTTT. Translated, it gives CASSQGVGRRSSEAFF. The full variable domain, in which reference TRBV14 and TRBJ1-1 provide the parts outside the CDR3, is EAGVTQFPSHSVIEKGQTVTLRCDPISGHDNLYWYRRVMGKEIKFLLHFVKESKQDESGMPNNRFLAERTGGTYSTLKVQPAELEDSGVYFCASSQGVGRRSSEAFFGQGTRLTVV.